This T cell receptor (beta chain) was profiled in a study of T cell changes during pregnancy in multiple sclerosis. This table comes from immunoSEQ multiplex PCR, and its TCRdb copy is limited to in-frame clones, with some not included. The repertoire has roughly 32,000 clones, about 92% of them found once; the top ten carry around 0.42%. This TCR derives from a female donor with multiple sclerosis, enrolled in a pregnancy study. This sample comprised CD4+ T cells from peripheral blood mononuclear cells, obtained in the second trimester of pregnancy.

The CDR3 protein is CASSQGGTVSYEQYF. In DNA form, the CDR3 reads TGCGCCAGCAGCCAAGGGGGGACAGTGAGTTACGAGCAGTACTTC. V gene TRBV4-1 combines with J gene TRBJ2-7; 7 nucleotides match TRBD1. The germline V gene encodes CDR1 MGHRA and CDR2 YSYEKL. This CDR3 is 15 amino acids long. V gave up 1 base and J gave up 4 bases; unmatched junction bases: 7.